This TCR beta chain derives from a study of Graves' ophthalmopathy and Graves' hyperthyroidism. The CDR3 consists of 15 residues. CDR1 is SEHNR, CDR2 FQNEAQ, per germline (reference sequence). Findings of the study overall: Blood samples also showed most expanded thyroid clonotypes exceeding 0.001 frequency. Ophthalmopathy progression was predicted by the model at about 70% sensitivity and about 79% specificity.

Hyperthyroidism was new, under 2 months, in patients aged 18 to 65. The diagnosis combined clinical symptoms, thyroxine, TRAb, thyroid ultrasound and orbital computed tomography scans. To note about this clonotype: Antigen specificity is unknown. One base away lies a much larger clone, so this may be a sequencing read error.

The sequenced template was RNA, covering the TCR beta CDR3 region. RT-PCR was first run with HTBI primers, then multiplex PCR in a second round. Each CDR3 protein gets one entry after TCRdb re-called the multiplex PCR reads with MiXCR. The table lists about 590,000 distinct CDR3 sequences, about 40% of them singletons. Input material: peripheral blood or thyroid tissue (not recorded which). The source of this sequence is an adult man with Graves' hyperthyroidism. The chain recombines TRBV7-9 with TRBJ1-1, with D maybe TRBD1 (6 bases). CDR3 bases: TGTGCCAACAGCTTAATACAGGCGAGGGGGTCTGAAGCTTTCTTT. Translating gives CANSLIQARGSEAFF.